The clone carrying this TCR beta chain was found a few times. Its antigen is as yet unknown. The sample comes from a study of T cells in localized non-small cell lung cancer. The study, taken as a whole, reports: Adjacent uninvolved lung had the highest clonality, suggesting focused antigen responses.

The CDR3 consists of 13 residues. CDR1 is LNHDA, CDR2 SQIVND, per germline (reference sequence). The V end was cut by 9 bases, the J end by 6 bases, with 15 bases between. TCRdb keeps only in-frame clones here, not all; method: immunoSEQ multiplex PCR. The profile shows 950 to 1,500 clones, 30% to 35% of them singletons. The rearrangement links TRBV19 to TRBJ1-5; maybe TRBD1 (5 bases). The sequences come from normal lung tissue next to the tumor, collected before any cancer treatment. This sequence was found in an older female donor with stage II lung adenocarcinoma. The chain's CDR3 is CASGGLGPQPQHF. CDR3 bases: TGTGCCAGCGGGGGATTAGGACCTCAGCCCCAGCATTTT.